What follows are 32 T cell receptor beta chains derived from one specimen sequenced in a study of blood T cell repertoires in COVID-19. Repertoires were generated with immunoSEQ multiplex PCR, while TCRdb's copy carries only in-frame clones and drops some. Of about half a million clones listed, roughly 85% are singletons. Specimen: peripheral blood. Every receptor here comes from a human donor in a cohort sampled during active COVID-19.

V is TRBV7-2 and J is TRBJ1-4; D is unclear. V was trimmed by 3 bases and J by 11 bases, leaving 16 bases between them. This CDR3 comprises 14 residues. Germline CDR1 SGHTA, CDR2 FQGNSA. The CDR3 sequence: CASSLSGSPSKLFF. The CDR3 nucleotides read TGTGCCAGCAGCTTGTCCGGGTCCCCTTCGAAACTGTTTTTT.

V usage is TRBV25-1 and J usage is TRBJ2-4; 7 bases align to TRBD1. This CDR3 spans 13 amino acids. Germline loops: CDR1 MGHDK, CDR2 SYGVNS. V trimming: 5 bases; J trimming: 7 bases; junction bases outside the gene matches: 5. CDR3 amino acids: CASSMPGQNIQYF. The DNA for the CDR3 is TGTGCCAGCAGTATGCCGGGACAGAACATTCAGTACTTC.

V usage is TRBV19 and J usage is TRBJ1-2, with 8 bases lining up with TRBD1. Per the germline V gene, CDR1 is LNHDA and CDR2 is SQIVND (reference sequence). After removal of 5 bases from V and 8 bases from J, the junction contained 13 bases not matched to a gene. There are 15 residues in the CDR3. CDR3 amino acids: CASSPGWTGRGGYTF. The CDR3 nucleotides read TGTGCCAGTAGTCCCGGGTGGACAGGGCGAGGCGGCTACACCTTC.

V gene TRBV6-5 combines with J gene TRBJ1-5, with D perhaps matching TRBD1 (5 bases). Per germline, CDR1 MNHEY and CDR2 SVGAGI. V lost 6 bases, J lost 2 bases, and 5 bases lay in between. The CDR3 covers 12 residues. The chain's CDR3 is CASRQGNQPQHF. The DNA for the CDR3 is TGTGCCAGCAGACAGGGCAATCAGCCCCAGCATTTT.

The CDR3: CASSLFRGLSTNTEAFF. Here the CDR3 DNA reads TGCGCCAGCAGCTTATTCAGGGGGCTGTCGACGAACACTGAAGCTTTCTTT. The rearrangement links TRBV5-1 to TRBJ1-1, with TRBD1 matching over 8 bases. The J segment lost 1 base and the V segment lost 2 bases, leaving 10 bases of the junction unmatched. CDR1 SGHRS and CDR2 YFSETQ come from the germline V gene. The CDR3 totals 17 residues.

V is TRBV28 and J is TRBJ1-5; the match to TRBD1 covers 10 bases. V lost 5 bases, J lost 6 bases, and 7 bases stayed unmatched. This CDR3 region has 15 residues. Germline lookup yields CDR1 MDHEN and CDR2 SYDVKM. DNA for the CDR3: TGTGCCAGCAGTCCGACAGGGGGCAGGGGTCAGCCCCAGCATTTT. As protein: CASSPTGGRGQPQHF.

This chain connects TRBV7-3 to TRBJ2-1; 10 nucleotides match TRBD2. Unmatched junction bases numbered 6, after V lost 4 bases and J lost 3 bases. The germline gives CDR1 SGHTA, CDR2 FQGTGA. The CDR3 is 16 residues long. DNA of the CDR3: TGTGCCAGCAGCTCTCTAGCGGGAGTCGACTACAATGAGCAGTTCTTC. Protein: CASSSLAGVDYNEQFF.

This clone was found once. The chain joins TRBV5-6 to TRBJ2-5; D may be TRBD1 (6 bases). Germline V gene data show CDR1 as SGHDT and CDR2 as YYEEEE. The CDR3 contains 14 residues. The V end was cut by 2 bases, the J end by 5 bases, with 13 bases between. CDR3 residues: CASSLQGRRETQYF. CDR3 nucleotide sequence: TGTGCCAGCAGCTTACAGGGACGCAGGGAGACCCAGTACTTC.

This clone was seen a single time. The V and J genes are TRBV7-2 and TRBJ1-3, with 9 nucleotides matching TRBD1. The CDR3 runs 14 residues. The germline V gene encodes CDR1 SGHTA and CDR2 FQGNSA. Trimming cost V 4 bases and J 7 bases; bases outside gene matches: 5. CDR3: CASSSRQGGNTIYF. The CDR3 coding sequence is TGTGCCAGCAGCTCCCGACAGGGGGGTAACACCATATATTTT.

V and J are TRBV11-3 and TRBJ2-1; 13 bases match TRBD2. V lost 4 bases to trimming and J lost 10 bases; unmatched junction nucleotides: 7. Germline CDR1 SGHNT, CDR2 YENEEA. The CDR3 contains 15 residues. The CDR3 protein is CASSYRTSGSGEQFF. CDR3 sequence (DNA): TGTGCCAGCAGCTACCGGACTAGCGGGAGTGGAGAGCAGTTCTTC.

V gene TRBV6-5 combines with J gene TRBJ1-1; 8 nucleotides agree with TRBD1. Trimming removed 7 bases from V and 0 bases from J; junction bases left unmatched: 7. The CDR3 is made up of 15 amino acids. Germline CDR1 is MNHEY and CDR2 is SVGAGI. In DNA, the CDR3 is TGTGCCAGCACCGGGACAGGTCTACTGAACACTGAAGCTTTCTTT. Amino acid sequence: CASTGTGLLNTEAFF.

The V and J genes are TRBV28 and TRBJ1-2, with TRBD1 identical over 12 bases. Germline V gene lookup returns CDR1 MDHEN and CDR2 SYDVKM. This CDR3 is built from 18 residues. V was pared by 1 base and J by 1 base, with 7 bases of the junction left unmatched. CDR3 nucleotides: TGTGCCAGCAGTTTATATGGGACAGGGGGCGTAAGTAACTATGGCTACACCTTC. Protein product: CASSLYGTGGVSNYGYTF.

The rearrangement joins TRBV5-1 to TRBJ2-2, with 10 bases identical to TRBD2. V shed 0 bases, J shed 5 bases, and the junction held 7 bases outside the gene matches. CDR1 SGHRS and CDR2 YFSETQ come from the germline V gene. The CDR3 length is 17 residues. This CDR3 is CASSLDPPGLATGELFF. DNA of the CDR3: TGCGCCAGCAGCTTGGACCCCCCGGGACTAGCGACCGGGGAGCTGTTTTTT.

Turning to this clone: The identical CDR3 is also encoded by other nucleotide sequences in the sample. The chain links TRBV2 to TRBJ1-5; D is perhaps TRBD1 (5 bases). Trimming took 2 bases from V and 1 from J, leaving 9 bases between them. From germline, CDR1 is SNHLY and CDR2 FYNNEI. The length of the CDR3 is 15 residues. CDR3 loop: CASSERGLSNQPQHF. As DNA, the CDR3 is TGTGCCAGCAGTGAAAGGGGTTTGAGCAATCAGCCCCAGCATTTT.

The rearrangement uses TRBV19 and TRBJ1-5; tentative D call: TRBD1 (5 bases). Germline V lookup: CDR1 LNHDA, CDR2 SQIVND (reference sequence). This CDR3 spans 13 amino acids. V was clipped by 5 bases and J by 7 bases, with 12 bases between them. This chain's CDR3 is CASSSQGAQPQHF. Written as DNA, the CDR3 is TGTGCCAGTAGTTCCCAGGGTGCCCAGCCCCAGCATTTT.

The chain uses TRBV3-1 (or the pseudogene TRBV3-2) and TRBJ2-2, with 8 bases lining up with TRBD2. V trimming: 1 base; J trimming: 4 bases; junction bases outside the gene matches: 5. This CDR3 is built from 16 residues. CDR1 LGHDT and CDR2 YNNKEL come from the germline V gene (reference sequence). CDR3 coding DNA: TGTGCCAGCAGCCAAGCGGGAGGGCCACTCACCGGGGAGCTGTTTTTT. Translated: CASSQAGGPLTGELFF.

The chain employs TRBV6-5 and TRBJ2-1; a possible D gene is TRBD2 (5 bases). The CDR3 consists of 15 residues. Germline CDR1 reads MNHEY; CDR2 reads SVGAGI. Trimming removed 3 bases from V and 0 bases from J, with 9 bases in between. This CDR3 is CASSYGRYSYNEQFF. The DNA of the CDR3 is TGTGCCAGCAGTTATGGGAGATACTCCTACAATGAGCAGTTCTTC.

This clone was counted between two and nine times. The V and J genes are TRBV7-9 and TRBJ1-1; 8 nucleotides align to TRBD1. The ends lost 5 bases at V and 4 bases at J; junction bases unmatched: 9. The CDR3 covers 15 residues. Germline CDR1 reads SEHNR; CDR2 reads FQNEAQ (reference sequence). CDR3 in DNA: TGTGCCAGCAGCCGTCCGACAGGGGAAGGCACTGAAGCTTTCTTT. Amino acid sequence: CASSRPTGEGTEAFF.

The CDR3 reads CASSLAASYEQYF. The CDR3 bases are TGTGCCAGCAGCTTAGCCGCGTCCTACGAGCAGTACTTC. V gene TRBV7-9 combines with J gene TRBJ2-7; no clear D gene. This CDR3 is 13 amino acids long. Trimming removed 0 bases at V and 1 base at J, with 4 bases between. Germline V gene lookup returns CDR1 SEHNR and CDR2 FQNEAQ (reference sequence).

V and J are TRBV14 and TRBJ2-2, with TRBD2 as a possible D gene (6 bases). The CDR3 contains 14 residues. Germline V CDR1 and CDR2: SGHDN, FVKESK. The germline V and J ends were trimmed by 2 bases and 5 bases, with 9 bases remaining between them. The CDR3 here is CASSQLGGTGELFF. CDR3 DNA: TGTGCCAGCAGCCAACTCGGGGGAACCGGGGAGCTGTTTTTT.

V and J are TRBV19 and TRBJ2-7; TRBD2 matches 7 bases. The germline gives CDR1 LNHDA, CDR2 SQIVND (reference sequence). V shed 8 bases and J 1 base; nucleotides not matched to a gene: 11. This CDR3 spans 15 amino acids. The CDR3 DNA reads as TGTGCCAGTTCTCTCAGCGGGACGAATTCCTACGAGCAGTACTTC. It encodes CASSLSGTNSYEQYF.

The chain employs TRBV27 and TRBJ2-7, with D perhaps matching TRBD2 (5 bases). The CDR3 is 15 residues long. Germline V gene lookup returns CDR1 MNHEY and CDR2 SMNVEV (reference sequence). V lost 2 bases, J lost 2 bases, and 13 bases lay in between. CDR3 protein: CASSLERTPTYEQYF. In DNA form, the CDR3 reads TGTGCCAGCAGTTTAGAGAGGACTCCGACCTACGAGCAGTACTTC.

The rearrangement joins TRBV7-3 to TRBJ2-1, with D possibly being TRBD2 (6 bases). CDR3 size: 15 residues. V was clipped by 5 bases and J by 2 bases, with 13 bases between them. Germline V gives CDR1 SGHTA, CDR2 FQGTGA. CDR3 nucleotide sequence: TGTGCCAGCAGCAACGGGGACTCAACCTACAATGAGCAGTTCTTC. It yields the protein CASSNGDSTYNEQFF.

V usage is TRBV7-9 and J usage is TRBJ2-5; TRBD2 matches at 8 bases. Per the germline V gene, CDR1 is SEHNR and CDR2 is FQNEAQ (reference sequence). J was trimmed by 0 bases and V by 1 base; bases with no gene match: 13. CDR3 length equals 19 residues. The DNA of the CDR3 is TGTGCCAGCAGCTTAGGAAGGGGTAGACGACTAGCGAACCAAGAGACCCAGTACTTC. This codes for CASSLGRGRRLANQETQYF.

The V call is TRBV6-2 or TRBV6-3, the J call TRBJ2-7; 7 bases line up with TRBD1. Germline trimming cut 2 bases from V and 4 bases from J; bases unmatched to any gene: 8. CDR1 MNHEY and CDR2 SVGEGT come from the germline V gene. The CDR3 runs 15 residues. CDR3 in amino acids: CASSYGTVSLYEQYF. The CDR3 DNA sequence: TGTGCCAGCAGTTACGGGACAGTCTCACTTTACGAGCAGTACTTC.

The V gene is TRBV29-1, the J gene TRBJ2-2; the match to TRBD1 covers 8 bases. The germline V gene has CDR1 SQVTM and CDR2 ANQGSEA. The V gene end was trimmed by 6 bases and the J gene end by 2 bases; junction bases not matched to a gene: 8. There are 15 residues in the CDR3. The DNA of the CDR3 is TGCAGCGTAGAGACTCAGGGGGCAAACACCGGGGAGCTGTTTTTT. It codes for CSVETQGANTGELFF.

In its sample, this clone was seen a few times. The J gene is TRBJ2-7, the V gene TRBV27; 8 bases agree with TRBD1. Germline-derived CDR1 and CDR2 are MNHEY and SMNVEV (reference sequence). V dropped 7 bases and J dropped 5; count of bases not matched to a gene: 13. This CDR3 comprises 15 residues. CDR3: CASTTLRDRPHEQYF. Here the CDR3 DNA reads TGTGCCAGCACCACCCTCCGGGACAGGCCCCACGAGCAGTACTTC.

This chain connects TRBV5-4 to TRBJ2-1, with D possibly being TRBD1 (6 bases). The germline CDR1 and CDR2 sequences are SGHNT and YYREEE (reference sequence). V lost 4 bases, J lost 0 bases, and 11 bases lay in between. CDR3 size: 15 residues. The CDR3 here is CASSRTVSSYNEQFF. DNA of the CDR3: TGTGCCAGCAGCCGGACAGTGAGCTCCTACAATGAGCAGTTCTTC.

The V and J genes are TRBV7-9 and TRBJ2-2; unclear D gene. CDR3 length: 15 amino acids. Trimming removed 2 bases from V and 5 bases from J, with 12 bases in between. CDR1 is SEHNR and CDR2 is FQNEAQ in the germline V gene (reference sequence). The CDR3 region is CASSLRAEKTGELFF. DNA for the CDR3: TGTGCCAGCAGCTTACGTGCGGAGAAAACCGGGGAGCTGTTTTTT. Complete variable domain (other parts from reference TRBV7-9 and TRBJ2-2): DTGVSQNPRHKITKRGQNVTFRCDPISEHNRLYWYRQTLGQGPEFLTYFQNEAQLEKSRLLSDRFSAERPKGSFSTLEIQRTEQGDSAMYLCASSLRAEKTGELFFGEGSRLTVL.

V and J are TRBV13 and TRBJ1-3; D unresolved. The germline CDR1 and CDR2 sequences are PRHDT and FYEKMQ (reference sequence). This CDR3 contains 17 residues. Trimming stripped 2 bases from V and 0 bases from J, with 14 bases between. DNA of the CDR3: TGTGCCAGCAGCTTAACCAGGAATACCCTCTCTGGAAACACCATATATTTT. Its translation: CASSLTRNTLSGNTIYF. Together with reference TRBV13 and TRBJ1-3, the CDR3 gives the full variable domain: AAGVIQSPRHLIKEKRETATLKCYPIPRHDTVYWYQQGPGQDPQFLISFYEKMQSDKGSIPDRFSAQQFSDYHSELNMSSLELGDSALYFCASSLTRNTLSGNTIYFGEGSWLTVV.

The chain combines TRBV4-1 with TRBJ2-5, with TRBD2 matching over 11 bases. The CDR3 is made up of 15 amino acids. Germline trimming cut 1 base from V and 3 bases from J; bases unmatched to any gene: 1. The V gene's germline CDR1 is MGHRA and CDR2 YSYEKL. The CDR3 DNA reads TGCGCCAGCAGCCAAGTGGGACTAGCGGAAGAGACCCAGTACTTC. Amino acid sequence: CASSQVGLAEETQYF.

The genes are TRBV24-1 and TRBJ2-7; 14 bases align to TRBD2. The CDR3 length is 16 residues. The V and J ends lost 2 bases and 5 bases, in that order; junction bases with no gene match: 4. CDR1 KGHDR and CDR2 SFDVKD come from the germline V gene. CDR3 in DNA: TGTGCCACCAGTGATTCGACTAGCGGGAGGGAGGACGAGCAGTACTTC. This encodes CATSDSTSGREDEQYF.